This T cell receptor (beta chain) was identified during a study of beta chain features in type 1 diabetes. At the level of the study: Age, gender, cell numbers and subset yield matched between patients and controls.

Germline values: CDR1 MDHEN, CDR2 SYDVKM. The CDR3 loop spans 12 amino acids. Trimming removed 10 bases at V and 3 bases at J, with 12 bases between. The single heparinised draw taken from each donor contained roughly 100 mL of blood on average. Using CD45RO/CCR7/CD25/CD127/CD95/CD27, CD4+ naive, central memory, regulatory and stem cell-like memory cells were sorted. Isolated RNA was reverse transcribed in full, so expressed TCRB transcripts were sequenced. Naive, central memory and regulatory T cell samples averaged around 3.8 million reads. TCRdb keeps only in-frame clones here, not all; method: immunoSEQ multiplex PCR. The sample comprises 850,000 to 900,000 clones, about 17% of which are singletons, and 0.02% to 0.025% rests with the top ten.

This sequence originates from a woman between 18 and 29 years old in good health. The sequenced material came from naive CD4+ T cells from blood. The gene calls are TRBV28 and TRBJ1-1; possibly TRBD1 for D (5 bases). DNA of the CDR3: TGTGCCACAACAGACAGATACACTGAAGCTTTCTTT. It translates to CATTDRYTEAFF.